The 14 T cell receptor beta chains reported below all come from one sample, sequenced in a study of cytomegalovirus exposure and HLA in healthy donors. This PCR relied on a set of 60 Vbeta primers and 13 Jbeta primers. Sequencing used immunoSEQ multiplex PCR; TCRdb keeps in-frame clones, though not all of them. Altogether about 200,000 clones are present, almost 70% being singletons, with the ten largest covering 2% to 3%. Sequenced: PBMCs. The origin of the receptors is a man aged 35-49 years in good health and CMV-seropositive.

V and J are TRBV4-1 and TRBJ2-3; tentative D call: TRBD2 (6 bases). V was cut by 0 bases and J by 7 bases, with 8 bases left in between. This CDR3 is built from 13 residues. Germline assignment: CDR1 MGHRA and CDR2 YSYEKL. CDR3: CASSQERGNTQYF. For the CDR3, the DNA is TGCGCCAGCAGCCAAGAGCGGGGAAATACGCAGTATTTT.

J is TRBJ2-5 and V is TRBV11-2, with TRBD2 identical over 9 bases. The end of the DNA fits TRBJ2-7 better, so the J call may be wrong. This CDR3 region has 17 residues. CDR1 is SGHAT, CDR2 FQNNGV, per germline. The CDR3 DNA reads TGTGCCAGCAGCTTGAGCGGGGGGACTACCTTCTCCTACGAGCAGTACTTC. Amino acids: CASSLSGGTTFSYEQYF.

This clone was picked up one time. The rearrangement uses TRBV23-1 and TRBJ1-6; D uncertain. TRBV23-1 is identified as an open reading frame with a role that is uncertain. The CDR3 totals 12 residues. Between the trimmed V and J ends, which lost 6 bases and 8 bases, there was a span of 8 bases. CDR3 region: CASSPSYSPLHF. The CDR3 DNA reads TGCGCCAGCAGCCCCTCCTATTCACCCCTCCACTTT.

The V and J genes are TRBV6-1 and TRBJ1-4; 8 nucleotides agree with TRBD1. The CDR3 consists of 11 residues. Losses at the gene ends were 7 bases for V and 8 bases for J; bases not matched to a gene: 0. Per germline, CDR1 MNHNS and CDR2 SASEGT. Here the CDR3 reads CASNRGEKLFF. The CDR3, as DNA: TGTGCCAGCAACAGGGGGGAAAAACTGTTTTTT.

The V and J genes are TRBV5-1 and TRBJ2-1; 12 nucleotides align to TRBD2. Losses at the gene ends were 0 bases for V and 2 bases for J; bases not matched to a gene: 6. Germline V lookup: CDR1 SGHRS, CDR2 YFSETQ. The CDR3 covers 18 residues. The CDR3 sequence is CASSLGTSGVWTYNEQFF. The CDR3 DNA is TGCGCCAGCAGCTTGGGGACTAGCGGGGTCTGGACCTACAATGAGCAGTTCTTC.

This clone was seen only a few times. This chain uses TRBV6-5 with TRBJ2-1; 9 positions match TRBD1. The CDR3 has 16 amino acids. The germline gives CDR1 MNHEY, CDR2 SVGAGI. With 0 bases clipped from V and 7 bases from J, the junction kept 7 bases outside the gene matches. The CDR3 DNA is TGTGCCAGCAGTTACTCGATGGGACAGGGAAGAAATGAGCAGTTCTTC. Encoded protein: CASSYSMGQGRNEQFF.

This clone was recorded many times. The chain has TRBV4-3 and TRBJ1-4; TRBD1 agrees at 8 bases. This CDR3 contains 13 residues. V lost 0 bases, J lost 14 bases, and 5 bases stayed unmatched. Germline assignment: CDR1 LGHNA and CDR2 YSLEER. This CDR3 reads CASSQDLRTGLFF. CDR3 bases: TGCGCCAGCAGCCAAGATCTAAGGACAGGGCTGTTTTTT.

The chain is built from TRBV20-1 and TRBJ1-1; D gene unclear. Germline V gene sequence: CDR1 DFQATT, CDR2 SNEGSKA (reference sequence). Trimming pared 3 bases from V and 7 bases from J, leaving 9 bases between. This CDR3 is built from 11 residues. The CDR3 loop reads CSARWQIEAFF. The CDR3 nucleotides are TGCAGTGCTAGGTGGCAGATTGAAGCTTTCTTT.

The rearrangement links TRBV6-6 to TRBJ2-7; tentative D call: TRBD2 (6 bases). Per the germline V gene, CDR1 is MNHNY and CDR2 is SVGAGI (reference sequence). Trimming cost V 0 bases and J 6 bases, with 12 bases left between them. The CDR3 sequence is 14 residues long. The CDR3 coding sequence is TGTGCCAGCAGTTACTCGCGGGGTGGGGTCGAGCAGTACTTC. Amino acids: CASSYSRGGVEQYF.

This clone was observed a few times. The genes are TRBV4-2 and TRBJ1-2; 10 bases agree with TRBD1. The CDR3 totals 16 residues. Germline CDR1 reads LGHNA; CDR2 reads YNFKEQ. With V trimmed by 1 base and J by 6 bases, 8 bases remained unmatched. The CDR3 loop is CASSQAHPGQGNGYTF. CDR3 DNA sequence: TGTGCCAGCAGCCAAGCCCATCCGGGACAGGGGAATGGCTACACCTTC.

V gene TRBV5-1 combines with J gene TRBJ1-1; D possibly corresponds to TRBD1 (5 bases). Trimming left V 0 bases short and J 1 base short, with 7 bases between. Germline V gives CDR1 SGHRS, CDR2 YFSETQ. CDR3 length: 14 residues. The CDR3 sequence is CASSLGTGNTEAFF. CDR3 nucleotide sequence: TGCGCCAGCAGCTTGGGAACAGGGAACACTGAAGCTTTCTTT.

The chain has TRBV7-9 and TRBJ2-1, with 8 nucleotides matching TRBD2. Germline V gene data show CDR1 as SEHNR and CDR2 as FQNEAQ (reference sequence). This CDR3 spans 16 amino acids. V was clipped by 1 base and J by 2 bases; unmatched bases: 4. DNA for the CDR3: TGTGCCAGCAGCTTAGTTGAGCGGGGGCCCTACAATGAGCAGTTCTTC. It is translated as CASSLVERGPYNEQFF.

This clone was counted between two and nine times. The rearrangement joins TRBV28 to TRBJ1-5; the D is unclear. Per germline, CDR1 MDHEN and CDR2 SYDVKM. The CDR3 length is 14 residues. With 6 bases removed from V and 0 bases from J, the gap between germline ends came to 9 bases. CDR3: CASRETFSNQPQHF. The CDR3, as DNA: TGTGCCAGCAGGGAGACTTTTAGCAATCAGCCCCAGCATTTT. The entire variable domain, with the rest obtained from reference TRBV28 and TRBJ1-5, is as follows: DVKVTQSSRYLVKRTGEKVFLECVQDMDHENMFWYRQDPGLGLRLIYFSYDVKMKEKGDIPEGYSVSREKKERFSLILESASTNQTSMYLCASRETFSNQPQHFGDGTRLSIL.

The chain recombines TRBV5-1 with TRBJ2-1; D is undetermined. The CDR3 is 15 amino acids. Per germline, CDR1 SGHRS and CDR2 YFSETQ. V lost 0 bases and J lost 7, with 14 bases in between. This CDR3 is CASSLGSALVNEQFF. DNA for the CDR3: TGCGCCAGCAGCTTGGGCAGCGCCCTTGTTAATGAGCAGTTCTTC.